This TCR beta chain was identified during a study of blood T cell repertoires in COVID-19. Study information: Acute and convalescent COVID-19 specimens originated in the United States, Italy and Spain. PBMCs, B-cell-depleted T cells, or T cells provided the cDNA or gDNA that made up the material.

Each participant's cohort was designated according to participant-reported clinical history. Per the study methods: Researchers report that nucleated cell counts were estimated from reference gene primer amplification. The protocol was immunoSEQ multiplex PCR, while the TCRdb copy is restricted to in-frame clones and leaves out a portion. Clone size and the V and J calls come from that table; the DNA yielded D and trimming. The table has about 480,000 clones, around 85% seen once. The CDR3 loop spans 12 amino acids. Trimming left V 11 bases short and J 5 bases short, with 16 bases between. Germline CDR1 SNHLY, CDR2 FYNNEI.

The receptor comes from a woman between 55 and 75 years old who had recovered from COVID-19. The rearrangement uses TRBV2 and TRBJ2-7; D is possibly TRBD2 (5 bases). Sequences were obtained from PBMCs or T cells enriched from blood (not recorded which). The CDR3 sequence is CAHRGEGDEQYF. In DNA form, the CDR3 reads TGTGCCCATCGGGGTGAGGGCGACGAGCAGTACTTC.